The 10 T cell receptor beta chains reported below all come from one sample, sequenced in a study of vaccination and CD4 T cells after COVID-19. Treatment meaning: roughly ten-day PBMC culture with coronavirus spike peptide pools or control peptides (ViraFEST assay). Cultured CD4+ T cell DNA underwent sequencing with the Oncomine TCR Beta short-read assay. TCRdb fed the PCR reads into MiXCR, producing one record per CDR3 protein. The sample lists fewer than 12,000 distinct CDR3 sequences, about a third seen once, with 7.5% to 9% in the top ten. Their antigens remain unidentified. Sequenced sample: CD4+ T cells from blood, cultured in vitro. The receptor source for this set is a human donor who had recovered from COVID-19.

The chain links TRBV6-2 or TRBV6-3 to TRBJ2-5, with TRBD2 identical over 7 bases. CDR1 and CDR2 from the germline V gene are MNHEY and SVGEGT. The CDR3 contains 15 residues. V trimming: 1 base; J trimming: 4 bases; junction bases outside the gene matches: 6. CDR3 coding DNA: TGTGCCAGCAGTTACTTCGGGACTAAGGGAGAGACCCAGTACTTC. Protein sequence: CASSYFGTKGETQYF.

By proportion, this clonotype is medium-sized. The chain recombines TRBV6-1 with TRBJ2-7; D is ambiguous. Trimming removed 4 bases at V and 2 bases at J, with 6 bases between. The CDR3 has 12 amino acids. CDR1 and CDR2 from the germline V gene are MNHNS and SASEGT. The chain's CDR3 is CASSADTYEQYF. CDR3 sequence (DNA): TGTGCCAGCAGTGCCGATACCTACGAGCAGTACTTC.

The rearrangement uses TRBV27 and TRBJ2-5, with 7 bases matching TRBD2. There are 15 residues in the CDR3. Unmatched junction bases numbered 8, after V lost 2 bases and J lost 5 bases. CDR1 is MNHEY and CDR2 is SMNVEV in the germline V gene (reference sequence). The CDR3 here is CASSLDGRSWETQYF. The CDR3 coding sequence is TGTGCCAGCAGTTTAGACGGGAGGAGTTGGGAGACCCAGTACTTC.

The table lists this clonotype with a few counts. CDR3 sequence: CASSLGPVETQYF. The CDR3 bases are TGTGCCAGCAGTCTGGGGCCAGTAGAGACCCAGTACTTC. The chain combines TRBV7-2 with TRBJ2-5, with D possibly being TRBD1 (5 bases). This CDR3 has 13 amino acids. CDR1 and CDR2 from the germline V gene are SGHTA and FQGNSA. V lost 6 bases and J lost 4, with 12 bases in between. Full variable domain (missing parts from reference TRBV7-2 and TRBJ2-5): GAGVSQSPSNKVTEKGKDVELRCDPISGHTALYWYRQSLGQGLEFLIYFQGNSAPDKSGLPSDRFSAERTGGSVSTLTIQRTQQEDSAVYLCASSLGPVETQYFGPGTRLLVL.

This chain connects TRBV20-1 to TRBJ2-3, with a possible D match to TRBD2 (6 bases). This CDR3 is built from 13 residues. Germline CDR1 DFQATT, CDR2 SNEGSKA (reference sequence). Trimming took 6 bases from V and 0 from J, leaving 10 bases between them. For the CDR3, the DNA is TGCAGTGCCTCTAGCGATAGCACAGATACGCAGTATTTT. Translated: CSASSDSTDTQYF.

By frequency in the sample, this clonotype is medium-sized. The genes are TRBV7-2 and TRBJ1-1, with D possibly matching TRBD1 (5 bases). Per the germline V gene, CDR1 is SGHTA and CDR2 is FQGNSA. V lost 4 bases and J lost 7, with 13 bases in between. There are 13 residues in the CDR3. The CDR3 loop reads CASSSGTTGEAFF. The CDR3 nucleotides read TGTGCCAGCAGCTCCGGGACCACGGGTGAAGCTTTCTTT.

V usage is TRBV11-2 and J usage is TRBJ2-1, with 8 bases fitting TRBD1. Germline lookup yields CDR1 SGHAT and CDR2 FQNNGV. Trimming at V came to 5 bases and at J to 0 bases, leaving 6 bases not matched to a gene. This CDR3 has 16 amino acids. The CDR3 loop reads CASSRRDRSSYNEQFF. DNA of the CDR3: TGTGCCAGCAGCAGAAGGGACAGGAGCTCCTACAATGAGCAGTTCTTC.

J is TRBJ2-5 and V is TRBV5-1; TRBD1 matches 9 bases. V trimming: 3 bases; J trimming: 8 bases; junction bases outside the gene matches: 5. This CDR3 comprises 13 residues. Germline values: CDR1 SGHRS, CDR2 YFSETQ. DNA for the CDR3: TGCGCCAGCAGCTCCGGGACAGGGAATACCCAGTACTTC. It yields the protein CASSSGTGNTQYF.

The chain joins TRBV5-1 to TRBJ1-2; D call uncertain. Germline V gene sequence: CDR1 SGHRS, CDR2 YFSETQ. Trimming cost V 5 bases and J 1 base, with 9 bases left between them. This CDR3 has 13 residues. CDR3 amino acids: CASSSTHNYGYTF. DNA of the CDR3: TGCGCCAGCAGTAGCACCCATAACTATGGCTACACCTTC.

CDR3 DNA: TGTGCCAGCAGATCTAAAAGGAACACTGAAGCTTTCTTT. Protein: CASRSKRNTEAFF. The chain recombines TRBV12-3 or TRBV12-4 with TRBJ1-1, with D unclear. V was clipped by 6 bases and J by 1 base, with 9 bases between them. The CDR3 has 13 residues.